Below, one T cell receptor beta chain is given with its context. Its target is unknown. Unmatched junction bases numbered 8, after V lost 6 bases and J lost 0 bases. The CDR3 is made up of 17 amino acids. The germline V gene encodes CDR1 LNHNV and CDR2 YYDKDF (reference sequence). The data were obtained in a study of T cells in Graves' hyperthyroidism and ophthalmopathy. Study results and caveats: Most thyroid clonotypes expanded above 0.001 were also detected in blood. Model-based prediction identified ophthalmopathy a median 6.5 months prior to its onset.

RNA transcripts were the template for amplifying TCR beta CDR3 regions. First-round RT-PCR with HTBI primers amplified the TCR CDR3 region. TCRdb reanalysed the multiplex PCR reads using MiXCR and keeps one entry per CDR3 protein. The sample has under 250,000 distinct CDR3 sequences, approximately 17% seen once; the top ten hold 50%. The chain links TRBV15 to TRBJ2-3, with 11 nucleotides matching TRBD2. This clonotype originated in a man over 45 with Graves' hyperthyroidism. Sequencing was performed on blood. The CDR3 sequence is CATRRVRTSGSTDTQYF. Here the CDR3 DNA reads TGTGCCACCAGACGAGTCAGGACTAGCGGGAGCACAGATACGCAGTATTTT.